Below are 31 T cell receptor beta chains sequenced from a single sample in a study of cytomegalovirus exposure and HLA in healthy donors. Produced via immunoSEQ multiplex PCR; TCRdb's table is partial and in-frame only. This table has roughly 330,000 clones, around 90% appearing once. Sequences were obtained from PBMCs. Source of these receptors: a woman aged 30 to 39 in good health and CMV-seropositive.

On this clone itself: At the DNA level, this CDR3 is encoded by other sequences in the same sample as well. The gene calls are TRBV30 and TRBJ2-1, with D perhaps matching TRBD2 (6 bases). The germline V gene has CDR1 GTSNPN and CDR2 SVGIG (reference sequence). V shed 0 bases and J shed 0 bases, with 9 bases lying between them. This CDR3 is built from 15 residues. This CDR3 is CAWSVGGASYNEQFF. The CDR3 DNA is TGTGCCTGGAGTGTCGGGGGAGCCTCCTACAATGAGCAGTTCTTC.

The chain couples TRBV7-6 to TRBJ1-1, with D perhaps matching TRBD1 (5 bases). The V gene's germline CDR1 is SGHVS and CDR2 FNYEAQ. Trimming cost V 5 bases and J 2 bases, with 18 bases left between them. This CDR3 has 16 residues. The CDR3 sequence: CASSAAQGVGNTEAFF. DNA for the CDR3: TGTGCCAGCAGCGCAGCCCAGGGAGTGGGAAACACTGAAGCTTTCTTT.

The chain carries TRBV7-9 and TRBJ2-1; D possibly corresponds to TRBD2 (6 bases). Trimming took 2 bases from V and 6 from J, leaving 14 bases between them. Germline assignment: CDR1 SEHNR and CDR2 FQNEAQ (reference sequence). This CDR3 contains 15 residues. CDR3 sequence: CASSLLVGGSNEQFF. CDR3 nucleotides: TGTGCCAGCAGCTTACTAGTTGGGGGGTCCAATGAGCAGTTCTTC.

This clone was observed a single time. The chain's CDR3 is CASSGLGGFGTDTQYF. The CDR3 nucleotides are TGTGCCAGCAGTGGGCTAGGTGGGTTCGGCACAGATACGCAGTATTTT. The rearrangement links TRBV2 to TRBJ2-3; D is unclear. Germline V CDR1 and CDR2: SNHLY, FYNNEI. V lost 4 bases and J lost 1, with 15 bases in between. The CDR3 length is 16 residues.

The rearrangement uses TRBV7-9 and TRBJ1-2; TRBD1 might be the D (5 bases). The V end lost 1 base, the J end lost 3 bases, and 15 bases lay between the germline ends. The CDR3 sequence is 16 residues long. CDR1 is SEHNR, CDR2 FQNEAQ, per germline (reference sequence). The CDR3 protein is CASSLGPRASDYGYTF. The CDR3, as DNA: TGTGCCAGCAGCTTAGGGCCCAGGGCATCGGACTATGGCTACACCTTC.

This clone has a single count. V gene TRBV4-2 combines with J gene TRBJ1-4; perhaps TRBD1 as D (6 bases). CDR1 is LGHNA, CDR2 YNFKEQ, per germline. The CDR3 contains 16 residues. Trimming took off 4 bases at V and 7 bases at J, with 19 bases between the two ends. CDR3 bases: TGTGCCAGCAGCCCACAAGGTTGGGGGGCGGTTGAAAAACTGTTTTTT. Translation: CASSPQGWGAVEKLFF.

The gene calls are TRBV5-1 and TRBJ1-1, with a possible D match to TRBD1 (5 bases). The CDR3 spans 15 residues. Germline V gene lookup returns CDR1 SGHRS and CDR2 YFSETQ. With 4 bases removed from V and 3 bases from J, the gap between germline ends came to 16 bases. CDR3 in amino acids: CASSPGGVPDTEAFF. The CDR3 DNA is TGCGCCAGCAGCCCTGGAGGGGTTCCTGACACTGAAGCTTTCTTT.

The genes are TRBV11-2 and TRBJ2-7, with a tentative D call TRBD1 (5 bases). The CDR3 loop spans 15 amino acids. From germline, CDR1 is SGHAT and CDR2 FQNNGV. The V end lost 2 bases, the J end lost 0 bases, and 11 bases lay between the germline ends. DNA of the CDR3: TGTGCCAGCAGCTTACGTCCCGACAGCTCCTACGAGCAGTACTTC. Protein product: CASSLRPDSSYEQYF.

The chain employs TRBV15 and TRBJ2-7; 14 positions agree with TRBD2. This CDR3 is built from 16 residues. Germline values: CDR1 LNHNV, CDR2 YYDKDF (reference sequence). J gave up 6 bases and V 4 bases, and 8 bases lay outside the gene matches. CDR3 nucleotide sequence: TGTGCCACCAGCACCGGGACTAGCGGGAGTCGCCTCGAGCAGTACTTC. Protein sequence: CATSTGTSGSRLEQYF.

V is TRBV23-1 and J is TRBJ1-2, with 8 bases that match TRBD1. TRBV23-1 is filed as an ORF, its function uncertain. The junction had 7 bases not matched to a gene; V was cut back by 6 bases and J by 7 bases. CDR3 length: 13 residues. As DNA, the CDR3 is TGCGCCAGCAGATCGGACAGGGTTTGTGGCTACACCTTC. Residues: CASRSDRVCGYTF.

V usage is TRBV15 and J usage is TRBJ2-7; 11 nucleotides agree with TRBD2. CDR3 length: 14 amino acids. Germline V gene data show CDR1 as LNHNV and CDR2 as YYDKDF (reference sequence). The V gene end was trimmed by 3 bases and the J gene end by 4 bases; junction bases not matched to a gene: 2. CDR3 region: CATSRTSGNYEQYF. CDR3 in DNA: TGTGCCACCAGCAGGACTAGCGGGAATTACGAGCAGTACTTC. Complete variable domain (other parts from reference TRBV15 and TRBJ2-7): DAMVIQNPRYQVTQFGKPVTLSCSQTLNHNVMYWYQQKSSQAPKLLFHYYDKDFNNEADTPDNFQSRRPNTSFCFLDIRSPGLGDTAMYLCATSRTSGNYEQYFGPGTRLTVT.

This clone was detected only once. The chain employs TRBV15 and TRBJ1-4; D is ambiguous. CDR3 length: 17 amino acids. V dropped 0 bases and J dropped 2 bases, with 13 bases sitting between them. Germline CDR1 and CDR2: LNHNV and YYDKDF (reference sequence). The CDR3 nucleotides are TGTGCCACCAGCAGAGATGGGTCGGGCCGGACTAATGAAAAACTGTTTTTT. Translating gives CATSRDGSGRTNEKLFF.

The V and J genes are TRBV11-2 and TRBJ1-4, with TRBD1 as a possible D gene (6 bases). Germline CDR1 reads SGHAT; CDR2 reads FQNNGV. The V end was cut by 1 base, the J end by 5 bases, with 14 bases between. CDR3 size: 16 residues. The CDR3 loop is CASSLGRGGGNEKLFF. The CDR3 nucleotides are TGTGCCAGCAGCTTAGGGCGTGGAGGGGGGAATGAAAAACTGTTTTTT.

The V call is TRBV2, the J call TRBJ2-7; maybe TRBD1 (6 bases). Trimming pared 3 bases from V and 3 bases from J, leaving 18 bases between. This CDR3 contains 16 residues. From germline, CDR1 is SNHLY and CDR2 FYNNEI. DNA for the CDR3: TGTGCCAGCAGTGACAAGTCCGGCAGGGGCCTCTACGAGCAGTACTTC. This gives the protein CASSDKSGRGLYEQYF.

The chain is built from TRBV4-1 and TRBJ2-1, with TRBD2 matching 8 bases. This CDR3 has 16 amino acids. Germline CDR1 MGHRA, CDR2 YSYEKL. V was clipped by 1 base and J by 8 bases; unmatched bases: 10. The CDR3 DNA sequence: TGCGCCAGCAGCCAAGGGGTCGCGGGAGGTCGGGATGAGCAGTTCTTC. Protein sequence: CASSQGVAGGRDEQFF.

This chain connects TRBV11-2 to TRBJ1-2, with D tentatively TRBD1 (6 bases). CDR3 length equals 14 residues. The germline V gene has CDR1 SGHAT and CDR2 FQNNGV. The V end was cut by 3 bases, the J end by 4 bases, with 12 bases between. CDR3 nucleotide sequence: TGTGCCAGCAGCTTCAACAGGGTGGGCTATGGCTACACCTTC. This gives the protein CASSFNRVGYGYTF.

The J gene is TRBJ2-2, the V gene TRBV4-1, with D uncertain. CDR3 length: 14 amino acids. The germline V and J ends were trimmed by 6 bases and 1 base, with 9 bases remaining between them. Per germline, CDR1 MGHRA and CDR2 YSYEKL. The CDR3 sequence: CASRPQENTGELFF. The CDR3 nucleotides read TGCGCCAGCAGACCTCAGGAGAACACCGGGGAGCTGTTTTTT.

The rearrangement joins TRBV4-1 to TRBJ1-1, with D possibly matching TRBD1 (5 bases). Per the germline V gene, CDR1 is MGHRA and CDR2 is YSYEKL. The CDR3 has 17 amino acids. Trimming stripped 2 bases from V and 6 bases from J, with 22 bases between. CDR3 residues: CASSQLGAGLGRAEAFF. The CDR3 DNA sequence: TGCGCCAGCAGCCAACTAGGGGCAGGGCTAGGGAGAGCTGAAGCTTTCTTT.

This clone was detected only once. The V call is TRBV9, the J call TRBJ2-5; TRBD2 matches 7 bases. In germline, CDR1 is SGDLS, CDR2 YYNGEE. V was clipped by 6 bases and J by 5 bases; unmatched bases: 10. The CDR3 covers 14 residues. Here the CDR3 reads CASTPGGPRETQYF. CDR3 sequence (DNA): TGTGCCAGCACCCCGGGGGGACCTCGGGAGACCCAGTACTTC.

Only a few counts were recorded for this clone. At one boundary the junction diverges from the germline segment, which might be a read error. The chain is built from TRBV28 and TRBJ1-1; possible D gene TRBD1, 5 bases. CDR3 length: 12 residues. The germline CDR1 and CDR2 sequences are MDHEN and SYDVKM. CDR3 sequence reads: CASRSRGRPFLF. Written as DNA, the CDR3 is TGTGCCAGCAGGAGCCGGGGGAGACCTTTCCTCTTT.

This clone was counted a few times. V usage is TRBV2 and J usage is TRBJ2-7; D remains ambiguous. This CDR3 comprises 12 residues. Germline lookup yields CDR1 SNHLY and CDR2 FYNNEI. Trimming removed 7 bases at V and 3 bases at J, with 10 bases between. The CDR3 sequence: CASKLDNYEQYF. The CDR3 region has the DNA TGTGCCAGCAAGTTAGACAACTACGAGCAGTACTTC.

The rearrangement joins TRBV28 to TRBJ1-2; the match to TRBD1 covers 9 bases. CDR3 length equals 12 residues. CDR1 and CDR2 (germline): MDHEN, SYDVKM. With V trimmed by 6 bases and J by 8 bases, 4 bases remained unmatched. CDR3 DNA: TGTGCCAGCAGCAGGACAGGGGTCGGCTACACCTTC. This sequence encodes CASSRTGVGYTF.

The chain is built from TRBV6-6 and TRBJ2-7; D gene unclear. Trimming cost V 2 bases and J 2 bases, with 16 bases left between them. Germline loops: CDR1 MNHNY, CDR2 SVGAGI (reference sequence). The CDR3 is made up of 16 amino acids. The CDR3 loop reads CASSYQEPAPTYEQYF. The CDR3, as DNA: TGTGCCAGCAGTTACCAGGAACCCGCACCCACCTACGAGCAGTACTTC.

The gene calls are TRBV19 and TRBJ1-1; TRBD1 might be the D (6 bases). This CDR3 has 16 amino acids. V lost 1 base and J 1 base, leaving 13 bases between the germline ends. Germline-derived CDR1 and CDR2 are LNHDA and SQIVND (reference sequence). The CDR3 spells CASSIGGADWNTEAFF. For the CDR3, the DNA is TGTGCCAGTAGTATAGGGGGGGCGGATTGGAACACTGAAGCTTTCTTT.

Notes on this clone: The same CDR3 arises from other DNA sequences in this sample as well. This sequence joins TRBV5-1 and TRBJ1-2; 8 nucleotides align to TRBD1. CDR1 is SGHRS and CDR2 is YFSETQ in the germline V gene. V trimming: 4 bases; J trimming: 8 bases; junction bases outside the gene matches: 7. The CDR3 spans 13 residues. In nucleotides, the CDR3 is TGCGCCAGCAGCCTAGGACAGGGCGGCGGCTACACCTTC. This gives the protein CASSLGQGGGYTF.

V usage is TRBV15 and J usage is TRBJ1-3; TRBD1 might be the D (5 bases). The V gene's germline CDR1 is LNHNV and CDR2 YYDKDF (reference sequence). V was cut by 0 bases and J by 0 bases, with 12 bases left in between. The CDR3 contains 17 residues. The CDR3 sequence is CATSRDSGPGSGNTIYF. CDR3 coding DNA: TGTGCCACCAGCAGAGATTCAGGGCCAGGCTCTGGAAACACCATATATTTT.

The rearrangement uses TRBV4-1 and TRBJ1-1, with 11 bases identical to TRBD1. CDR1 and CDR2 from the germline V gene are MGHRA and YSYEKL. This CDR3 spans 16 amino acids. Trimming removed 2 bases from V and 11 bases from J; junction bases left unmatched: 13. The CDR3 here is CASSQTGTGGSKRAFF. The DNA for the CDR3 is TGCGCCAGCAGCCAAACAGGGACAGGGGGATCCAAAAGGGCTTTCTTT.

CDR3 bases: TGTGCCAGCAGTGAGAAAGGGGGCGGTGGGGCCAACGTCCTGACTTTC. Amino acids: CASSEKGGGGANVLTF. The V call is TRBV6-1, the J call TRBJ2-6, with 7 bases identical to TRBD1. The CDR3 is 16 residues long. The V and J ends lost 3 bases and 3 bases, in that order; junction bases with no gene match: 5. CDR1 and CDR2 (germline): MNHNS, SASEGT.

CDR3 nucleotide sequence: TGTGCCAGCTCACTAGACAGGGTGGGCACTGAAGCTTTCTTT. It encodes CASSLDRVGTEAFF. The rearrangement joins TRBV18 to TRBJ1-1, with 7 bases matching TRBD1. The length of the CDR3 is 14 residues. Germline assignment: CDR1 KGHSH and CDR2 LQKENI. V dropped 4 bases and J dropped 4; count of bases not matched to a gene: 6.

The V call is TRBV7-9, the J call TRBJ1-2; 7 positions match TRBD1. Germline V gene data show CDR1 as SEHNR and CDR2 as FQNEAQ (reference sequence). The CDR3 is 14 amino acids. Losses at the gene ends were 2 bases for V and 11 bases for J; bases not matched to a gene: 11. CDR3 loop: CASSLIADRDRYTF. CDR3 sequence (DNA): TGTGCCAGCAGCTTAATCGCCGACAGGGATAGGTACACCTTC.

This clone was picked up one time. The chain uses TRBV27 and TRBJ2-7, with TRBD2 matching 10 bases. This CDR3 is built from 14 residues. V lost 6 bases to trimming and J lost 4 bases; unmatched junction nucleotides: 6. The germline V gene encodes CDR1 MNHEY and CDR2 SMNVEV (reference sequence). In nucleotides, the CDR3 is TGTGCCAGCAGGGGAGCGGGACTAGCGTACGAGCAGTACTTC. Residues: CASRGAGLAYEQYF.